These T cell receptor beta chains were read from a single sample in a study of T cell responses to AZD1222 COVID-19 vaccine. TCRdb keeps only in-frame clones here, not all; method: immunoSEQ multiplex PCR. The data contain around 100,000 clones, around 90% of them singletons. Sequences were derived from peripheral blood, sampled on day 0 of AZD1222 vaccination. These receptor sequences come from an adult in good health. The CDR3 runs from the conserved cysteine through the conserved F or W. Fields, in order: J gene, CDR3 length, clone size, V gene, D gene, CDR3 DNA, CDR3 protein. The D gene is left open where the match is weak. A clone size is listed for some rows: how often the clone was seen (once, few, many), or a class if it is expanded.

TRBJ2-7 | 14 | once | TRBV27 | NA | TGTGCCAGCAGTTTTCAATGGCTAGCCAACGAGCAGTACTTC | CASSFQWLANEQYF
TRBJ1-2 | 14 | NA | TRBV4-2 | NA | TGTGCCAGCAGCCAAGGGGCGGGAAACGACGGCTACACCTTC | CASSQGAGNDGYTF
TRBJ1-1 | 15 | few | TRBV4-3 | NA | TGCGCCAGCAGCCGAGTTCGAACCGGCAACACTGAAGCTTTCTTT | CASSRVRTGNTEAFF
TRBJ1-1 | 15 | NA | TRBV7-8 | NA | TGTGCCAGCAGTTCGAGGACAGTCGCGAACACTGAAGCTTTCTTT | CASSSRTVANTEAFF
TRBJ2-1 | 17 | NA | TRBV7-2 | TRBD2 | TGTGCCAGCAGCTTAGGCGGACTAGCGGGGCTGAACAATGAGCAGTTCTTC | CASSLGGLAGLNNEQFF
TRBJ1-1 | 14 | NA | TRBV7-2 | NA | TGTGCCAGCAGCTTAGCGGTCAGGGCGGCTGAAGCTTTCTTT | CASSLAVRAAEAFF
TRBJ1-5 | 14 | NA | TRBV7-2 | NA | TGTGCCAGCAGCCTGCGACAGGATAATCAGCCCCAGCATTTT | CASSLRQDNQPQHF
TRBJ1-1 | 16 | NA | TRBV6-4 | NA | TGTGCCAGCAGTGACTCCAGGGTCGGCGGGAACACTGAAGCTTTCTTT | CASSDSRVGGNTEAFF
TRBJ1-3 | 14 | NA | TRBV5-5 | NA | TGTGCCAGCAGCTTGCTAGGATCTGGAAACACCATATATTTT | CASSLLGSGNTIYF
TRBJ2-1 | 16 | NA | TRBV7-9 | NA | TGTGCCAGCAGCTCCAAAACGGCGGAAGCAGGGAATGAGCAGTTCTTC | CASSSKTAEAGNEQFF
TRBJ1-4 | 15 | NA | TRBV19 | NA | TGTGCCAGTAGATCCAAACCCGGAGCTAATGAAAAACTGTTTTTT | CASRSKPGANEKLFF
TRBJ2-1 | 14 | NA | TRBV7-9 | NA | TGTGCCAGCAGCTTAGGTCAAGGGGGCAATGAGCAGTTCTTC | CASSLGQGGNEQFF
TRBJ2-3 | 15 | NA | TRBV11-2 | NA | TGTGCCAGCAGCTACGAGCGGGCGAGCACAGATACGCAGTATTTT | CASSYERASTDTQYF
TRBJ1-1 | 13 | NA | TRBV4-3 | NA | TGCGCCAGCAGCCGGCAGATGAACACTGAAGCTTTCTTT | CASSRQMNTEAFF
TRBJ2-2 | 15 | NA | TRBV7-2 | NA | TGTGCCAGCAGTTCTTATACAACGGGGGCCGGGGAGCTGTTTTTT | CASSSYTTGAGELFF
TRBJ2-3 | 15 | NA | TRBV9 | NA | TGTGCCAGCAGCGTAGCTCCAGCCTACACAGATACGCAGTATTTT | CASSVAPAYTDTQYF
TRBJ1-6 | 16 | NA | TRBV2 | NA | TGTGCCAGCAGTTGGGGGGCAAGCTCCTATAATTCACCCCTCCACTTT | CASSWGASSYNSPLHF